What follows are 21 T cell receptor beta chains derived from one specimen sequenced in a study of cytomegalovirus exposure and HLA in healthy donors. Amplification used 60 Vbeta primers and 13 Jbeta primers. Here immunoSEQ multiplex PCR was the method, and the copy in TCRdb shows in-frame clones only, minus some. This table lists 150,000 or so clones. The sequenced sample was PBMCs. These receptors all stem from a man aged 30 to 39 in good health and CMV-seronegative.

The DNA of the CDR3 is TGCAGCGTTGGGGGGGACAGTTGGTTATCCTATGGCTACACCTTC. Translation: CSVGGDSWLSYGYTF. This sequence joins TRBV29-1 and TRBJ1-2; 7 bases match TRBD1. The CDR3 length is 15 residues. With 4 bases clipped from V and 4 bases from J, the junction kept 12 bases outside the gene matches. Per germline, CDR1 SQVTM and CDR2 ANQGSEA.

V gene TRBV29-1 combines with J gene TRBJ2-1; D is unresolved. V lost 0 bases and J lost 2, with 5 bases in between. The CDR3 spans 13 residues. Germline CDR1 reads SQVTM; CDR2 reads ANQGSEA. In DNA form, the CDR3 reads TGCAGCGTTGAAGACCGGGCCTACAATGAGCAGTTCTTC. It yields the protein CSVEDRAYNEQFF.

V gene TRBV11-3 combines with J gene TRBJ1-1, with a tentative D call TRBD1 (5 bases). With 2 bases removed from V and 5 bases from J, the gap between germline ends came to 9 bases. Germline V gene lookup returns CDR1 SGHNT and CDR2 YENEEA. CDR3 length equals 13 residues. In DNA form, the CDR3 reads TGTGCCAGCAGCTTACAGGGTTTGACTGAAGCTTTCTTT. Protein product: CASSLQGLTEAFF.

The genes are TRBV28 and TRBJ1-2; 7 positions agree with TRBD1. V shed 5 bases, J shed 8 bases, and the junction held 14 bases outside the gene matches. Germline V CDR1 and CDR2: MDHEN, SYDVKM. The CDR3 is 15 residues long. CDR3 in DNA: TGTGCCAGCAGTCCAACAGGGGCGGGTGTGCGCGGCTACACCTTC. Encoded protein: CASSPTGAGVRGYTF.

This rearrangement joins TRBV19 to TRBJ1-5; 7 positions agree with TRBD1. Germline V gene sequence: CDR1 LNHDA, CDR2 SQIVND (reference sequence). The CDR3 runs to 17 residues. The V gene end was trimmed by 1 base and the J gene end by 0 bases; junction bases not matched to a gene: 6. The DNA for the CDR3 is TGTGCCAGTAGTATAGGGGGACAGACCGATAGCAATCAGCCCCAGCATTTT. Amino acids: CASSIGGQTDSNQPQHF.

The V call is TRBV30, the J call TRBJ1-2, with D maybe TRBD1 (6 bases). V lost 0 bases, J lost 8 bases, and 13 bases lay in between. This CDR3 comprises 13 residues. CDR1 and CDR2 from the germline V gene are GTSNPN and SVGIG (reference sequence). The CDR3 sequence is CAWSVLGTRGYTF. Here the CDR3 DNA reads TGTGCCTGGAGTGTACTAGGGACACGAGGCTACACCTTC.

The gene calls are TRBV2 and TRBJ2-1; 14 nucleotides agree with TRBD2. CDR1 is SNHLY, CDR2 FYNNEI, per germline. Germline trimming cut 5 bases from V and 6 bases from J; bases unmatched to any gene: 18. The CDR3 has 20 residues. CDR3 protein: CASSSPGLTSGRARGNEQFF. Here the CDR3 DNA reads TGTGCCAGCAGTTCTCCAGGACTGACTAGCGGGAGGGCCCGTGGCAATGAGCAGTTCTTC.

The genes are TRBV5-6 and TRBJ2-7; weak D call: TRBD1 (6 bases). Germline values: CDR1 SGHDT, CDR2 YYEEEE. With 4 bases removed from V and 0 bases from J, the gap between germline ends came to 17 bases. This CDR3 comprises 16 residues. DNA of the CDR3: TGTGCCAGCAGCACTCGCGGACAGCGTCCCTCCTACGAGCAGTACTTC. This gives the protein CASSTRGQRPSYEQYF.

The CDR3 bases are TGTGCCAGCAGCGGACTAGTTAGGCAGGGTGCGGAGACCCAGTACTTC. Its translation: CASSGLVRQGAETQYF. The chain combines TRBV9 with TRBJ2-5; maybe TRBD2 (6 bases). V shed 3 bases and J shed 5 bases, with 20 bases lying between them. Per germline, CDR1 SGDLS and CDR2 YYNGEE. CDR3 length: 16 amino acids.

The V call is TRBV11-3, the J call TRBJ2-3, with 8 nucleotides matching TRBD1. Looked up from germline, CDR1 is SGHNT and CDR2 is YENEEA. Germline trimming cut 1 base from V and 2 bases from J; bases unmatched to any gene: 5. CDR3 size: 16 residues. CDR3 in amino acids: CASSLGGTGSTDTQYF. In DNA, the CDR3 is TGTGCCAGCAGCTTAGGGGGGACAGGATCCACAGATACGCAGTATTTT.

The chain carries TRBV6-5 and TRBJ2-2, with a possible D match to TRBD1 (6 bases). The CDR3 length is 14 residues. Germline V gene lookup returns CDR1 MNHEY and CDR2 SVGAGI. With 5 bases removed from V and 5 bases from J, the gap between germline ends came to 12 bases. The CDR3 protein is CASSEEQGTGELFF. For the CDR3, the DNA is TGTGCCAGCAGTGAAGAACAGGGAACCGGGGAGCTGTTTTTT.

The V and J genes are TRBV5-1 and TRBJ2-2, with a possible D match to TRBD1 (6 bases). Trimming left V 7 bases short and J 5 bases short, with 15 bases between. This CDR3 comprises 14 residues. Germline loops: CDR1 SGHRS, CDR2 YFSETQ. CDR3 sequence reads: CASGIGTITGELFF. CDR3 coding DNA: TGCGCCAGCGGAATTGGGACAATAACCGGGGAGCTGTTTTTT.

This chain links TRBV27 with TRBJ2-1, with TRBD2 identical over 7 bases. This CDR3 spans 14 amino acids. From germline, CDR1 is MNHEY and CDR2 SMNVEV (reference sequence). The J segment lost 6 bases and the V segment lost 5 bases, leaving 7 bases of the junction unmatched. CDR3 loop: CASSLREAGNEQFF. The CDR3 coding sequence is TGTGCCAGCAGTCTCCGGGAGGCAGGCAATGAGCAGTTCTTC.

The chain couples TRBV10-1 to TRBJ2-2; TRBD1 might be the D (5 bases). This CDR3 has 15 residues. Germline V gene data show CDR1 as WNHNN and CDR2 as SYGVQD (reference sequence). V was shortened by 1 base and J by 0 bases, with 6 bases between the two germline ends. The CDR3 DNA is TGCGCCAGCAGTGAGTGGACATCGAACACCGGGGAGCTGTTTTTT. This gives the protein CASSEWTSNTGELFF.

The chain joins TRBV5-1 to TRBJ1-1; tentatively, D is TRBD1 (5 bases). Germline values: CDR1 SGHRS, CDR2 YFSETQ. The ends were cut back, 7 bases at V and 1 base at J, with 14 bases in the middle. CDR3 length: 14 amino acids. CDR3 loop: CASSNRGGNTEAFF. The CDR3 region has the DNA TGCGCCAGCTCAAATCGGGGGGGGAACACTGAAGCTTTCTTT.

This chain joins TRBV4-1 and TRBJ1-1; 8 positions agree with TRBD1. From germline, CDR1 is MGHRA and CDR2 YSYEKL. The J segment lost 1 base and the V segment lost 6 bases, leaving 7 bases of the junction unmatched. The CDR3 runs to 15 residues. In DNA, the CDR3 is TGCGCCAGCAGTTACCGACAGGGGCAGAACACTGAAGCTTTCTTT. Translating it yields CASSYRQGQNTEAFF.

V and J are TRBV2 and TRBJ2-4, with D possibly being TRBD2 (5 bases). The CDR3 runs 13 residues. Germline loops: CDR1 SNHLY, CDR2 FYNNEI. Trimming cost V 6 bases and J 0 bases, with 6 bases left between them. CDR3 sequence: CASREVAKNIQYF. The CDR3, as DNA: TGTGCCAGCAGGGAGGTAGCCAAAAACATTCAGTACTTC.

V usage is TRBV18 and J usage is TRBJ1-4, with no clear D. The length of the CDR3 is 14 residues. From germline, CDR1 is KGHSH and CDR2 LQKENI. Trimming removed 5 bases at V and 5 bases at J, with 12 bases between. CDR3 in amino acids: CASSVGRENEKLFF. In nucleotides, the CDR3 is TGTGCCAGCTCAGTTGGACGGGAGAATGAAAAACTGTTTTTT.

This chain joins TRBV4-1 and TRBJ2-7, with D perhaps TRBD1 (6 bases). This CDR3 spans 16 amino acids. V was shortened by 3 bases and J by 1 base, with 16 bases between the two germline ends. CDR1 is MGHRA, CDR2 YSYEKL, per germline. The CDR3 spells CASSQPTGRRSYEQYF. For the CDR3, the DNA is TGCGCCAGCAGCCAGCCTACAGGGCGGAGGTCCTACGAGCAGTACTTC.

Here the CDR3 reads CASSLWTGVSDQPQHF. For the CDR3, the DNA is TGTGCCAGCAGTTTGTGGACAGGGGTGTCCGATCAGCCCCAGCATTTT. V usage is TRBV6-5 and J usage is TRBJ1-5; 9 positions match TRBD1. The J segment lost 5 bases and the V segment lost 4 bases, leaving 9 bases of the junction unmatched. CDR1 is MNHEY, CDR2 SVGAGI, per germline. The CDR3 sequence is 16 residues long.

The chain combines TRBV28 with TRBJ2-1; a possible D gene is TRBD1 (6 bases). This CDR3 region has 18 residues. CDR1 is MDHEN, CDR2 SYDVKM, per germline. V lost 9 bases and J 0 bases, leaving 24 bases between the germline ends. The CDR3 spells CASVGGFRPGSSYNEQFF. CDR3 coding DNA: TGTGCCAGTGTAGGGGGTTTTCGTCCGGGTAGCTCCTACAATGAGCAGTTCTTC.